This T cell receptor beta chain comes out of a study of molecular identifiers for immune sequencing clone quantification (dated by TCRdb to the late 2010s). General notes on the study: In a replicate experiment, RNA from roughly 20,000 or 100,000 naive CD8 T cells was split into five aliquots, four of which were sequenced. The study was a methods study using CD8 T cells to benchmark molecular-identifier clustering-based TCR repertoire sequencing (MIDCIRS) and TCR RNA copy counting. The paper's findings and limits, for the study overall: Spiked-in Jurkat TCR RNA equivalent to a single cell was reported to be detectable even among 980,000 or so naive CD8 T cells. Clones above 20 RNA copies held over 99% of molecules in CMV-specific effector cells but under 1% in naive cells. Modeling indicated about 3 TCR RNA copies recovered per cell, compared with 7.5 to 10 by digital PCR, which implies a capture efficiency of around 30%. Without barcode sub-clustering, chimeric consensus sequences inflated TCR diversity; chimeras reached as high as 47%. Spiked-in Jurkat TCR RNA (approximately 9 copies' worth), which is not part of the donor repertoire, was contained in the naive libraries. Highly expanded clone sizes could be underestimated if identical TCR molecules share a barcode.

This clonotype was seen repeatedly, ten times or more. Its recognized antigen is unknown. Base qualities are not provided; no much larger clone lies one nucleotide away. Library creation used PCR. The instrument was an Illumina HiSeq 4000. Bulk TCR libraries were generated as previously described, with the TCR primers listed in Table S5 used. Total RNA was purified with the Qiagen AllPrep DNA/RNA kit. Before analysis, reads from multiple sequencing runs of the same library were pooled. Turning to the authors' computational methods: Reads were retained only if the reads had an exact TCR constant sequence, and the retained reads were trimmed to 150 nt and grouped according to their 12-nt molecular barcodes. Reads inside each barcode group were sub-clustered using a 15% Levenshtein threshold, and a quality-weighted consensus sequence was constructed for each RNA molecule. Non-functional sequences were excluded, and lower-count sequences lying one edit away from another sequence were also excluded. Based on fitting two negative binomial distributions, any barcode sub-cluster with under 20% of the maximum read count was discarded. The public reads were reprocessed in TCRdb via fastp at Q25 and MiXCR, keeping in-frame beta chains. Identical CDR3 proteins give one entry, which carries the most common genes and DNA. The V and J calls and clone size are TCRdb's, not the authors'. The sample contains about 510,000 distinct CDR3 sequences, about 20% of them found a single time. Jointly, the top ten make up around 0.84% of the sample.

CDR1 and CDR2, looked up from the germline V gene (reference sequence), are LNHDA and SQIVND. The CDR3 runs 15 amino acids, cysteine and phenylalanine included. Just the 45-base CDR3 DNA is kept, in frame starting at base 1. The trim is 9 bases for V and 3 bases for J, with a gap of 19 bases between the germline ends. Naive CD8 T cell libraries were made from about 21,000 to 970,000 sorted cells using 10%, 30% or 50% of purified RNA. Naive CD8 T cells were FACS-sorted as CD8+CD4-CCR7+CD45RA+ on a BD FACSAria II into RLT Plus buffer. To test detection sensitivity, Jurkat RNA equal to approximately 10 TCR copies was added to samples of about 18,000-1,100,000 naive CD8 T cells. CD8 T cells were enriched with RosetteSep CD8+ T Cell Enrichment Cocktail and Ficoll-Paque, followed by ACK red cell lysis.

This receptor was identified in a human donor in good health. Some libraries in this study had Jurkat cell RNA spiked in. The chain was built from TRBV19 and TRBJ2-3, and the D gene may be TRBD2, 5 bases matching. The sequenced material came from naive CD8+ T cells from blood, with Jurkat cell RNA spiked in. This specimen's cell subset or site label, per the study, means: FACS-sorted CD8+CD4-CCR7+CD45RA+ naive T cells. The CDR3 is CASAPDLTHTDTQYF. The DNA reads as follows: TGTGCCAGCGCGCCGGACTTGACGCATACAGATACGCAGTATTTT.